What follows is one T cell receptor (beta chain) and its context. Antigen specificity is unknown. In the PCR, 60 Vbeta and 13 Jbeta primers were used. The method was immunoSEQ multiplex PCR; TCRdb's version includes in-frame clones alone and lacks a portion of them. The sample lists roughly 150,000 clones; over 70% were seen once. The sample originates from a study of cytomegalovirus exposure and HLA in healthy donors. Study conclusions and caveats: The records held CMV serostatus as the only immune exposure information.

Germline V CDR1 and CDR2: SGHTA, FQGNSA. Trimming cost V 1 base and J 4 bases; bases outside gene matches: 1. The CDR3 runs to 14 residues. Sequenced sample: PBMCs. The gene calls are TRBV7-2 and TRBJ1-2; 9 bases are a match to TRBD1. The receptor was derived from a woman in her forties in good health and CMV-seropositive. The CDR3 DNA sequence: TGTGCCAGCAGCTTAGGGACAGGGGCCTATGGCTACACCTTC. Translated: CASSLGTGAYGYTF.